The 27 T cell receptor beta chains below were found in one sample sequenced in a study of T cell repertoires in ileal Crohn's disease. Using immunoSEQ multiplex PCR, the repertoire was profiled, and TCRdb retains in-frame clones only, with some absent. The repertoire consists of under 15,000 clones, with around 86% occurring once and the leading ten covering roughly a tenth. Sample time point: neoterminal ileum biopsy at postoperative endoscopy, about 6 months after surgery. What was sequenced was ileal tissue. All receptors derive from an adult with Crohn's disease.

The genes are TRBV2 and TRBJ2-5; tentative D call: TRBD1 (6 bases). CDR3 length: 13 amino acids. V shed 7 bases and J shed 5 bases, with 14 bases lying between them. In germline, CDR1 is SNHLY, CDR2 FYNNEI. CDR3 loop: CASTFYREETQYF. CDR3 DNA sequence: TGTGCCAGCACCTTTTACAGGGAGGAGACCCAGTACTTC.

V is TRBV18 and J is TRBJ2-1; 7 bases map to TRBD2. Germline values: CDR1 KGHSH, CDR2 LQKENI. The CDR3 spans 15 residues. J was trimmed by 14 bases and V by 2 bases; bases with no gene match: 15. This CDR3 is CASSPTSEQGIGKFF. CDR3 in DNA: TGTGCCAGCTCACCAACTAGCGAACAAGGGATAGGGAAGTTCTTC. Full variable domain (missing parts from reference TRBV18 and TRBJ2-1): NAGVMQNPRHLVRRRGQEARLRCSPMKGHSHVYWYRQLPEEGLKFMVYLQKENIIDESGMPKERFSAEFPKEGPSILRIQQVVRGDSAAYFCASSPTSEQGIGKFFGPGTRLTVL.

The rearrangement links TRBV5-1 to TRBJ2-7, with D perhaps matching TRBD1 (6 bases). From germline, CDR1 is SGHRS and CDR2 YFSETQ. The germline V and J ends were trimmed by 4 bases and 2 bases, with 7 bases remaining between them. The CDR3 has 12 residues. CDR3 bases: TGCGCCAGCAGCGGGACAACCTACGAGCAGTACTTC. Translating gives CASSGTTYEQYF.

The gene calls are TRBV5-6 and TRBJ2-6, with 9 bases identical to TRBD1. This CDR3 has 16 amino acids. CDR1 is SGHDT, CDR2 YYEEEE, per germline. The trim removed 4 bases at V and 8 bases at J, leaving 10 bases unmatched. The CDR3, as DNA: TGTGCCAGCAGCCGGGACAGGGTCTTCGGGACCAACGTCCTGACTTTC. Translation gives CASSRDRVFGTNVLTF.

CDR3 sequence (DNA): TGTGCCAGTCACCGGACAGACTATGGCTACACCTTC. Translated: CASHRTDYGYTF. The chain has TRBV19 and TRBJ1-2; tentative D call: TRBD1 (6 bases). This CDR3 has 12 amino acids. Germline lookup yields CDR1 LNHDA and CDR2 SQIVND (reference sequence). The V end was cut by 8 bases, the J end by 3 bases, with 10 bases between.

The genes are TRBV5-1 and TRBJ2-3, with a weak D call TRBD2 (5 bases). V shed 0 bases and J shed 2 bases, with 10 bases lying between them. In germline, CDR1 is SGHRS, CDR2 YFSETQ. The CDR3 spans 15 residues. For the CDR3, the DNA is TGCGCCAGCAGCTTGGTTTCCGGGAACACAGATACGCAGTATTTT. This codes for CASSLVSGNTDTQYF. Supplemented by reference TRBV5-1 and TRBJ2-3, the full variable domain reads KAGVTQTPRYLIKTRGQQVTLSCSPISGHRSVSWYQQTPGQGLQFLFEYFSETQRNKGNFPGRFSGRQFSNSRSEMNVSTLELGDSALYLCASSLVSGNTDTQYFGPGTRLTVL.

V is TRBV2 and J is TRBJ1-2; D is unresolved. The CDR3 is 14 residues long. Germline V CDR1 and CDR2: SNHLY, FYNNEI. V lost 4 bases, J lost 4 bases, and 13 bases lay in between. Here the CDR3 reads CASSARGASYGYTF. CDR3 DNA: TGTGCCAGCAGTGCGCGGGGAGCTAGCTATGGCTACACCTTC.

The chain has TRBV30 and TRBJ1-3; perhaps TRBD1 as D (5 bases). CDR3 size: 15 residues. Trimming stripped 0 bases from V and 2 bases from J, with 11 bases between. Germline loops: CDR1 GTSNPN, CDR2 SVGIG (reference sequence). CDR3: CAWSVSGRAGNTIYF. The DNA for the CDR3 is TGTGCCTGGAGTGTTTCGGGCAGGGCTGGAAACACCATATATTTT.

Written as DNA, the CDR3 is TGCGCCAGCAGCGTCCTCGGACAGGGGTCTAATGAAAAACTGTTTTTT. It translates to CASSVLGQGSNEKLFF. This chain uses TRBV5-1 with TRBJ1-4; TRBD1 matches 9 bases. This CDR3 has 16 residues. Trimming at V came to 4 bases and at J to 3 bases, leaving 7 bases not matched to a gene. Germline V gene sequence: CDR1 SGHRS, CDR2 YFSETQ. Based on the CDR3 plus reference TRBV5-1 and TRBJ1-4, the full variable domain is KAGVTQTPRYLIKTRGQQVTLSCSPISGHRSVSWYQQTPGQGLQFLFEYFSETQRNKGNFPGRFSGRQFSNSRSEMNVSTLELGDSALYLCASSVLGQGSNEKLFFGSGTQLSVL.

This chain joins TRBV6-4 and TRBJ2-6, with 9 nucleotides matching TRBD1. CDR3 length equals 15 residues. The V segment lost 4 bases and the J segment 4 bases; nucleotides outside the gene matches: 2. Germline-derived CDR1 and CDR2 are MRHNA and SNTAGT. The CDR3 sequence is CASSAGTGGANVLTF. The CDR3 DNA reads TGTGCCAGCAGTGCCGGGACAGGGGGGGCCAACGTCCTGACTTTC.

The J gene is TRBJ2-7, the V gene TRBV5-1, with D uncertain. The V end lost 3 bases, the J end lost 3 bases, and 10 bases lay between the germline ends. Germline CDR1 and CDR2: SGHRS and YFSETQ. The CDR3 runs to 13 residues. The CDR3 here is CASSSLINYEQYF. CDR3 bases: TGCGCCAGCAGCTCCCTTATTAACTACGAGCAGTACTTC.

This clone is termed large. V usage is TRBV2 and J usage is TRBJ2-7, with 7 bases fitting TRBD2. The CDR3 length is 17 residues. The ends lost 2 bases at V and 0 bases at J; junction bases unmatched: 10. CDR1 and CDR2 from the germline V gene are SNHLY and FYNNEI. CDR3 sequence: CASSEFRRGEHSYEQYF. CDR3 in DNA: TGTGCCAGCAGTGAATTTCGACGGGGGGAACACTCCTACGAGCAGTACTTC.

V is TRBV5-1 and J is TRBJ1-5; a possible D gene is TRBD1 (6 bases). The CDR3 is 15 residues long. Germline values: CDR1 SGHRS, CDR2 YFSETQ. V was clipped by 0 bases and J by 4 bases, with 11 bases between them. CDR3 sequence: CASSLVAGENQPQHF. CDR3 sequence (DNA): TGCGCCAGCAGCTTGGTAGCAGGGGAGAATCAGCCCCAGCATTTT.

V and J are TRBV2 and TRBJ2-5; D perhaps matches TRBD1 (5 bases). Trimming left V 7 bases short and J 5 bases short, with 14 bases between. This CDR3 spans 13 amino acids. Germline values: CDR1 SNHLY, CDR2 FYNNEI. The CDR3 DNA reads as TGTGCCAGCATTAAGGACACCGGCGAGACCCAGTACTTC. Translated: CASIKDTGETQYF.

This rearrangement joins TRBV6-5 to TRBJ2-7, with D possibly being TRBD1 (6 bases). The V end lost 2 bases, the J end lost 2 bases, and 7 bases lay between the germline ends. The CDR3 runs 13 residues. Germline V gene data show CDR1 as MNHEY and CDR2 as SVGAGI. CDR3 amino acids: CASSYGTTYEQYF. In DNA form, the CDR3 reads TGTGCCAGCAGTTACGGGACAACCTACGAGCAGTACTTC.

V gene TRBV30 combines with J gene TRBJ1-1; D uncertain. The germline V gene has CDR1 GTSNPN and CDR2 SVGIG (reference sequence). The CDR3 is 10 residues long. The V and J ends lost 5 bases and 10 bases respectively, with 11 bases between them. CDR3 nucleotides: TGTGCCTGGTCGTTGGGCGTAGCTTTCTTT. Its protein is CAWSLGVAFF.

The chain combines TRBV5-1 with TRBJ2-7; a weak D match, TRBD2 (6 bases). The CDR3 has 15 amino acids. The germline CDR1 and CDR2 sequences are SGHRS and YFSETQ. V lost 0 bases, J lost 4 bases, and 14 bases lay in between. In nucleotides, the CDR3 is TGCGCCAGCAGCTTGGAGCTAGCGAGAAATTACGAGCAGTACTTC. This translates into CASSLELARNYEQYF.

This rearrangement joins TRBV27 to TRBJ1-2, with D possibly being TRBD1 (5 bases). Germline V CDR1 and CDR2: MNHEY, SMNVEV (reference sequence). The CDR3 is made up of 14 amino acids. Trimming removed 5 bases from V and 2 bases from J, with 12 bases in between. The CDR3 DNA is TGTGCCAGCAGTGTCAGACAGAGGAACTATGGCTACACCTTC. Its translation is CASSVRQRNYGYTF.

The V call is TRBV5-6, the J call TRBJ1-5, with no clear D. The V and J ends lost 1 base and 3 bases respectively, with 8 bases between them. Germline CDR1 SGHDT, CDR2 YYEEEE. The CDR3 contains 14 residues. The CDR3 DNA reads TGTGCCAGCAGCTTGAGGAGTCTCAATCAGCCCCAGCATTTT. As protein: CASSLRSLNQPQHF.

The gene calls are TRBV7-2 and TRBJ2-1; 7 bases align to TRBD2. In germline, CDR1 is SGHTA, CDR2 FQGNSA. The CDR3 runs to 17 residues. J was trimmed by 0 bases and V by 0 bases; bases with no gene match: 5. The CDR3 nucleotides are TGTGCCAGCAGCTTAGCGAGCGGGAAAACCTCCTACAATGAGCAGTTCTTC. Residues: CASSLASGKTSYNEQFF.

CDR3 in amino acids: CATSRTTGSEQYF. Written as DNA, the CDR3 is TGTGCCACCAGCAGAACAACAGGGAGTGAGCAGTACTTC. This chain joins TRBV15 and TRBJ2-7; TRBD1 is a possible D gene (6 bases). V dropped 2 bases and J dropped 7 bases, with 12 bases sitting between them. The CDR3 runs to 13 residues. In germline, CDR1 is LNHNV, CDR2 YYDKDF (reference sequence).

In DNA, the CDR3 is TGCAGCGCCTCGAGCGGGAGTTCCTACGAGCAGTACTTC. Protein sequence: CSASSGSSYEQYF. The chain combines TRBV29-1 with TRBJ2-7, with TRBD2 identical over 8 bases. There are 13 residues in the CDR3. V shed 7 bases, J shed 1 base, and the junction held 6 bases outside the gene matches. The germline V gene encodes CDR1 SQVTM and CDR2 ANQGSEA.

This clone was detected a few times. V and J are TRBV6-1 and TRBJ2-5, with TRBD1 matching over 9 bases. The end of the DNA aligns better with TRBJ2-7, so the J call may be wrong. Germline V gives CDR1 MNHNS, CDR2 SASEGT. The CDR3 has 15 amino acids. The CDR3 loop is CASSLRTGVSYEQYF. The CDR3 region has the DNA TGTGCCAGCAGTTTACGGACAGGGGTAAGCTACGAGCAGTACTTC.

The V gene is TRBV4-1, the J gene TRBJ2-7; TRBD2 might be the D (5 bases). V lost 4 bases and J lost 4, with 17 bases in between. CDR3 size: 15 residues. The germline gives CDR1 MGHRA, CDR2 YSYEKL. The DNA of the CDR3 is TGCGCCAGCAGCCGAGATGGAGGCCCCATTTACGAGCAGTACTTC. The encoded protein is CASSRDGGPIYEQYF.

The chain couples TRBV5-1 to TRBJ2-2; TRBD1 matches 9 bases. CDR1 is SGHRS and CDR2 is YFSETQ in the germline V gene. V shed 1 base, J shed 5 bases, and the junction held 3 bases outside the gene matches. This CDR3 is built from 15 residues. CDR3 protein: CASSLFGQGTGELFF. DNA of the CDR3: TGCGCCAGCAGCTTGTTTGGACAGGGGACCGGGGAGCTGTTTTTT. Full variable domain (rest looked up from reference TRBV5-1 and TRBJ2-2): KAGVTQTPRYLIKTRGQQVTLSCSPISGHRSVSWYQQTPGQGLQFLFEYFSETQRNKGNFPGRFSGRQFSNSRSEMNVSTLELGDSALYLCASSLFGQGTGELFFGEGSRLTVL.

The V and J genes are TRBV30 and TRBJ1-5, with D maybe TRBD1 (6 bases). Per germline, CDR1 GTSNPN and CDR2 SVGIG (reference sequence). There are 14 residues in the CDR3. V was pared by 5 bases and J by 7 bases, with 18 bases between. The CDR3 spells CAWGPTGQRQPQHF. DNA of the CDR3: TGTGCCTGGGGCCCCACAGGGCAGCGGCAGCCCCAGCATTTT.

The chain joins TRBV9 to TRBJ2-7; 8 nucleotides align to TRBD1. The trim removed 3 bases at V and 3 bases at J, leaving 8 bases unmatched. The V gene's germline CDR1 is SGDLS and CDR2 YYNGEE. The CDR3 is 15 residues long. Here the CDR3 DNA reads TGTGCCAGCAGCGCCGGCGGGACAGGAGGCTACGAGCAGTACTTC. This gives the protein CASSAGGTGGYEQYF.